This T cell receptor beta chain was sequenced in a study of a mutant IDH1 vaccine in newly diagnosed glioma. At the level of the study: Former treatment meant radiotherapy, temozolomide, or both; the majority had gotten both.

About this clone itself: What it binds is not known.

The time point: week 11, during vaccination. Each dose of the vaccine consisted of 300 ug of mutant IDH1 20-mer peptide, with topical imiquimod. Sequencing was performed with immunoSEQ multiplex PCR; in TCRdb, only in-frame clones are kept and a portion is missing. The table records under 150,000 clones, about 90% of them present only once. The study's findings and limits: Any relationship between pseudoprogression and changes in top peripheral T cell clonotypes seemed absent.

The V segment lost 4 bases and the J segment 4 bases; nucleotides outside the gene matches: 3. Per the germline V gene, CDR1 is MDHEN and CDR2 is SYDVKM. This CDR3 region has 15 residues. The rearrangement links TRBV28 to TRBJ2-1; TRBD2 matches at 11 bases. The sample in question was PBMCs, obtained from a glioma patient whose treatment included an IDH1 peptide vaccine. The receptor was isolated from a woman in her fifties or sixties with glioma. The CDR3 DNA reads as TGTGCCAGCAGTTCGTGGACTAGCGGGTACAATGAGCAGTTCTTC. Its translation: CASSSWTSGYNEQFF.